These T cell receptor beta chains were read from a single sample in a study of T cell responses to AZD1222 COVID-19 vaccine. Repertoires were generated with immunoSEQ multiplex PCR, while TCRdb's copy carries only in-frame clones and drops some. Here the sample spans 150,000 or so clones, around 90% being singletons. This material consisted of peripheral blood, taken on day 0 of AZD1222 vaccination. Every receptor here comes from an adult in good health. The CDR3 runs from the conserved cysteine through the conserved F or W. The order of the fields is clone size, J gene, D gene, V gene, CDR3 length, CDR3 DNA, CDR3 protein. D genes are given only for firm matches. The size entry is marked missing in some rows and otherwise reads once, few, many or a size class.

abundance: .
j_gene: TRBJ2-6
d_gene: .
v_gene: TRBV27
len: 17
CDR3nt: TGTGCCAGCAGTTTATATGGGGGGCATTCTGGGGCCAACGTCCTGACTTTC
CDR3aa: CASSLYGGHSGANVLTF

abundance: .
j_gene: TRBJ2-7
d_gene: TRBD2
v_gene: TRBV13
len: 15
CDR3nt: TGTGCCAGCAGCTTGGGACTAGCGTACTCCTACGAGCAGTACTTC
CDR3aa: CASSLGLAYSYEQYF

abundance: .
j_gene: TRBJ1-2
d_gene: .
v_gene: TRBV29-1
len: 13
CDR3nt: TGCAGCGTTTCCTACATGGGGAGAAGTGGCTACACCTTC
CDR3aa: CSVSYMGRSGYTF

abundance: .
j_gene: TRBJ2-7
d_gene: TRBD1
v_gene: TRBV6-5
len: 16
CDR3nt: TGTGCCAGCAGTTACTCGGTTGACAGGGCAACCTACGAGCAGTACTTC
CDR3aa: CASSYSVDRATYEQYF

abundance: .
j_gene: TRBJ2-1
d_gene: .
v_gene: TRBV25-1
len: 16
CDR3nt: TGTGCCAGCAGTGCCGCCGGGACCCCCACCTACAATGAGCAGTTCTTC
CDR3aa: CASSAAGTPTYNEQFF

abundance: .
j_gene: TRBJ1-1
d_gene: .
v_gene: TRBV2
len: 13
CDR3nt: TGTGCCAGCACCCGGCCCCCGAACACTGAAGCTTTCTTT
CDR3aa: CASTRPPNTEAFF

abundance: .
j_gene: TRBJ1-2
d_gene: TRBD1
v_gene: TRBV6-5
len: 15
CDR3nt: TGTGCCACCAGCACAGGGGTCCCAAACCTCTATGGCTACACCTTC
CDR3aa: CATSTGVPNLYGYTF

abundance: .
j_gene: TRBJ2-3
d_gene: TRBD2
v_gene: TRBV29-1
len: 17
CDR3nt: TGCAGCGTATCGCCTGATCCTTCTAGCGGGAGTACCGATACGCAGTATTTT
CDR3aa: CSVSPDPSSGSTDTQYF

abundance: .
j_gene: TRBJ2-2
d_gene: .
v_gene: TRBV30
len: 14
CDR3nt: TGTGCCTGGAGCCAAATACCGAACACCGGGGAGCTGTTTTTT
CDR3aa: CAWSQIPNTGELFF

abundance: few
j_gene: TRBJ1-5
d_gene: .
v_gene: TRBV7-2
len: 13
CDR3nt: TGTGCCAGCAGCTCCGTTCTCCTCCAGCCCCAGCATTTT
CDR3aa: CASSSVLLQPQHF

abundance: .
j_gene: TRBJ1-2
d_gene: TRBD1
v_gene: TRBV6-5
len: 14
CDR3nt: TGTGCCAGCAGTTTAGGGACAGCTAACTATGGCTACACCTTC
CDR3aa: CASSLGTANYGYTF

abundance: .
j_gene: TRBJ2-5
d_gene: .
v_gene: TRBV28
len: 14
CDR3nt: TGTGCCAGCAGTTTACCGACCCCATCCGGGACCCAGTACTTC
CDR3aa: CASSLPTPSGTQYF

abundance: .
j_gene: TRBJ2-1
d_gene: .
v_gene: TRBV5-5
len: 16
CDR3nt: TGTGCCAGCAGCCTCACTTTTGGCGCCAAGAGCGATGAGCAGTTCTTC
CDR3aa: CASSLTFGAKSDEQFF

abundance: .
j_gene: TRBJ2-7
d_gene: .
v_gene: TRBV6-5
len: 14
CDR3nt: TGTGCCAGCAGTCCGGACGTGGTTACCTACGAGCAGTACTTC
CDR3aa: CASSPDVVTYEQYF

abundance: .
j_gene: TRBJ1-4
d_gene: .
v_gene: TRBV7-2
len: 16
CDR3nt: TGTGCCAGCAGCTCCCTGAACAGGGATGCTAATGAAAAACTGTTTTTT
CDR3aa: CASSSLNRDANEKLFF

abundance: .
j_gene: TRBJ2-7
d_gene: TRBD1
v_gene: TRBV5-5
len: 15
CDR3nt: TGTGCCAGCAGCTCCCCGACAGGGGGTTTGGACGAGCAGTACTTC
CDR3aa: CASSSPTGGLDEQYF

abundance: .
j_gene: TRBJ1-6
d_gene: TRBD1
v_gene: TRBV28
len: 16
CDR3nt: TGTGCCAGCAGGACTACTGGACAGGGTGGTAGGTCACCCCTCCACTTT
CDR3aa: CASRTTGQGGRSPLHF

abundance: .
j_gene: TRBJ1-1
d_gene: .
v_gene: TRBV7-3
len: 17
CDR3nt: TGTGCCAGCAGCTTAAGCGGTCCGGGACATTTGAACACTGAAGCTTTCTTT
CDR3aa: CASSLSGPGHLNTEAFF

abundance: .
j_gene: TRBJ1-4
d_gene: .
v_gene: TRBV4-1
len: 15
CDR3nt: TGCGCCAGCAGCACAGGGATGCTGACTAATGAAAAACTGTTTTTT
CDR3aa: CASSTGMLTNEKLFF

abundance: .
j_gene: TRBJ2-3
d_gene: .
v_gene: TRBV30
len: 14
CDR3nt: TGTGCCTGGAGTTCTAGCGTGGGGACAGATACGCAGTATTTT
CDR3aa: CAWSSSVGTDTQYF

abundance: .
j_gene: TRBJ1-1
d_gene: TRBD1
v_gene: TRBV5-4
len: 15
CDR3nt: TGTGCCAGCAATCCCGGGACAGTTTTGAACACTGAAGCTTTCTTT
CDR3aa: CASNPGTVLNTEAFF

abundance: .
j_gene: TRBJ1-2
d_gene: .
v_gene: TRBV27
len: 13
CDR3nt: TGTGCCAGCAGTTGGGCGGGGGCTGGGGGCTACACCTTC
CDR3aa: CASSWAGAGGYTF

abundance: .
j_gene: TRBJ1-3
d_gene: .
v_gene: TRBV6-5
len: 14
CDR3nt: TGTGCCAGCAGTCGGACCACCTCTGGAAACACCATATATTTT
CDR3aa: CASSRTTSGNTIYF

abundance: .
j_gene: TRBJ2-3
d_gene: .
v_gene: TRBV2
len: 14
CDR3nt: TGTGCCAGCATTTCCTCGGAGGGGGCCGATACGCAGTATTTT
CDR3aa: CASISSEGADTQYF

abundance: .
j_gene: TRBJ2-3
d_gene: .
v_gene: TRBV6-5
len: 13
CDR3nt: TGTGCCAGCAGCGACGGAGTCACAGATACGCAGTATTTT
CDR3aa: CASSDGVTDTQYF

abundance: .
j_gene: TRBJ2-7
d_gene: TRBD2
v_gene: TRBV4-1
len: 15
CDR3nt: TGCGCCAGCAGCTACAAACTAGCGGGGACCTACGAGCAGTACTTC
CDR3aa: CASSYKLAGTYEQYF

abundance: .
j_gene: TRBJ1-2
d_gene: .
v_gene: TRBV5-1
len: 15
CDR3nt: TGCGCCAGCAGCGAGGAACCGGGCCTCCCTTTGGCCTACACCTTC
CDR3aa: CASSEEPGLPLAYTF

abundance: .
j_gene: TRBJ2-7
d_gene: .
v_gene: TRBV6-5
len: 15
CDR3nt: TGTGCCAGCAGTCGACTCGGACAGCTCTCCTACGAGCAGTACTTC
CDR3aa: CASSRLGQLSYEQYF

abundance: .
j_gene: TRBJ2-3
d_gene: .
v_gene: TRBV21-1
len: 14
CDR3nt: TGTGCCAAAGACAGGGTAGGATCGACAGATACGCAGTATTTT
CDR3aa: CAKDRVGSTDTQYF

abundance: .
j_gene: TRBJ2-2
d_gene: TRBD1
v_gene: TRBV7-9
len: 17
CDR3nt: TGTGCCAGCAGCGGCCCAGGGGGCGATATTGGTACCGGGGAGCTGTTTTTT
CDR3aa: CASSGPGGDIGTGELFF

abundance: .
j_gene: TRBJ2-5
d_gene: .
v_gene: TRBV2
len: 13
CDR3nt: TGTGCCAGCAGTGTAACAGGGAAAGAGACCCAGTACTTC
CDR3aa: CASSVTGKETQYF

abundance: .
j_gene: TRBJ1-5
d_gene: .
v_gene: TRBV27
len: 16
CDR3nt: TGTGCCAGCAGTTTATCTCAGGGACAACCCAATCAGCCCCAGCATTTT
CDR3aa: CASSLSQGQPNQPQHF

abundance: .
j_gene: TRBJ1-1
d_gene: .
v_gene: TRBV4-1
len: 14
CDR3nt: TGCGCCAGCAGCCAAGTGGCAGGGCCGCTTGAAGCTTTCTTT
CDR3aa: CASSQVAGPLEAFF

abundance: .
j_gene: TRBJ1-5
d_gene: TRBD1
v_gene: TRBV27
len: 15
CDR3nt: TGTGCCAGCAGACAACGCGGGACAGGGCCCCAGCCCCAGCATTTT
CDR3aa: CASRQRGTGPQPQHF

abundance: .
j_gene: TRBJ2-5
d_gene: .
v_gene: TRBV7-8
len: 12
CDR3nt: TGTGCCAGCAGCCCCCGGGGAGAGACCCAGTACTTC
CDR3aa: CASSPRGETQYF

abundance: .
j_gene: TRBJ1-6
d_gene: .
v_gene: TRBV28
len: 14
CDR3nt: TGTGCCAGCAGTTCCTCCGGGGGGAACATACCCCTCCACTTT
CDR3aa: CASSSSGGNIPLHF

abundance: .
j_gene: TRBJ2-2
d_gene: .
v_gene: TRBV5-1
len: 16
CDR3nt: TGCGCCAGCAGCTTGGGGGGAGTTACAAACACCGGGGAGCTGTTTTTT
CDR3aa: CASSLGGVTNTGELFF

abundance: .
j_gene: TRBJ1-1
d_gene: .
v_gene: TRBV18
len: 14
CDR3nt: TGTGCCAGCTCACCTGGGGGCATGAACACTGAAGCTTTCTTT
CDR3aa: CASSPGGMNTEAFF

abundance: .
j_gene: TRBJ1-1
d_gene: .
v_gene: TRBV15
len: 15
CDR3nt: TGTGCCACCAGCAGAGGACAGAGTATGAACACTGAAGCTTTCTTT
CDR3aa: CATSRGQSMNTEAFF

abundance: .
j_gene: TRBJ2-7
d_gene: .
v_gene: TRBV5-4
len: 12
CDR3nt: TGTGCCAGCAGCTCCCCGGGGCAGGAGCAGTACTTC
CDR3aa: CASSSPGQEQYF

abundance: .
j_gene: TRBJ1-2
d_gene: .
v_gene: TRBV7-8
len: 14
CDR3nt: TGTGTCGTAGGTGCGCCAGGACAGAACTATGGCTACACCTTC
CDR3aa: CVVGAPGQNYGYTF